This TCR beta chain comes out of a study of T-cell memory formation after mild COVID-19. Study-level background: TCR clustering was largely donor specific.

The V and J ends lost 2 bases and 3 bases, in that order; junction bases with no gene match: 8. Germline V gene lookup returns CDR1 DFQATT and CDR2 SNEGSKA (reference sequence). The CDR3 is 16 amino acids. Using constant-segment primers, 5'RACE produced TCR alpha and TCR beta cDNA libraries carrying sample barcodes and UMIs. TCRdb fed the 5' RACE reads into MiXCR, producing one record per CDR3 protein. The sample has roughly 200,000 distinct CDR3 sequences; roughly 10% are singletons. On this clonotype itself: Its antigen remains unidentified.

Study-level findings and limits: Of the contracting clones, CD4+ ones lay mainly in CM and EM, and CD8+ ones in EMRA. Researchers could not confirm that second-wave clones peaking on day 37 targeted SARS-CoV-2.

This receptor was identified in a man aged 18 to 29 who had mild COVID-19 (a few samples of this study predate the infection). Cell type and time point are not known. The sequenced sample consisted of PBMCs or a T cell subset sorted from them (not recorded which). V and J are TRBV20-1 and TRBJ1-5, with 9 bases matching TRBD1. CDR3 sequence: CSARQSGTGLNQPQHF. The CDR3, as DNA: TGCAGTGCTAGACAATCCGGGACAGGGCTCAATCAGCCCCAGCATTTT.